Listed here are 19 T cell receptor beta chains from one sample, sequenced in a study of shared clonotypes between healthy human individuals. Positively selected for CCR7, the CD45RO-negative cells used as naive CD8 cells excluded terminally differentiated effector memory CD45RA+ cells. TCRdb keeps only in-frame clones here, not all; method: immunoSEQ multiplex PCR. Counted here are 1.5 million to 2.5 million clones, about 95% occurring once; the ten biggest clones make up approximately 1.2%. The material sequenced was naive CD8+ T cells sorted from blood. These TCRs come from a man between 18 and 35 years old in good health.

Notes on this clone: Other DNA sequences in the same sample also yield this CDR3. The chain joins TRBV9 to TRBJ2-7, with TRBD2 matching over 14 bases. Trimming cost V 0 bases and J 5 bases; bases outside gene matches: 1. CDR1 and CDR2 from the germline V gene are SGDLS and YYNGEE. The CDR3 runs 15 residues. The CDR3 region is CASSVGGLAGDEQYF. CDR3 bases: TGTGCCAGCAGCGTAGGGGGACTAGCGGGAGACGAGCAGTACTTC.

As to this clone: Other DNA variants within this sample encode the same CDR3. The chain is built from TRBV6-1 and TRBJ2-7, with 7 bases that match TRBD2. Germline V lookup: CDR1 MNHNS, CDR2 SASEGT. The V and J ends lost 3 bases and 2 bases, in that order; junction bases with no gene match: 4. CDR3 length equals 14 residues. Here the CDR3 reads CASSDSAGTYEQYF. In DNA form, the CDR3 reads TGTGCCAGCAGTGATTCAGCGGGAACCTACGAGCAGTACTTC.

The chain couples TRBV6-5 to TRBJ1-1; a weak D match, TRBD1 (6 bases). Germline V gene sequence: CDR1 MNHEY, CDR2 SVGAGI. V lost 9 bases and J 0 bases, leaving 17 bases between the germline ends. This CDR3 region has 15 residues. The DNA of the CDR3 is TGTGCCAGTGCCGACAGGAGCAGGATGAACACTGAAGCTTTCTTT. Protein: CASADRSRMNTEAFF.

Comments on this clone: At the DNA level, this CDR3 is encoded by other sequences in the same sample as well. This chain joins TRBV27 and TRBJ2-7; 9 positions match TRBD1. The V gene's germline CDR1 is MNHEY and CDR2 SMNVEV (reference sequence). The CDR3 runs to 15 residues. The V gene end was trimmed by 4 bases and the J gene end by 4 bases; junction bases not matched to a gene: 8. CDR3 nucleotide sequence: TGTGCCAGCAGTTCCACCGGGACAGGGTTTTACGAGCAGTACTTC. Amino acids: CASSSTGTGFYEQYF.

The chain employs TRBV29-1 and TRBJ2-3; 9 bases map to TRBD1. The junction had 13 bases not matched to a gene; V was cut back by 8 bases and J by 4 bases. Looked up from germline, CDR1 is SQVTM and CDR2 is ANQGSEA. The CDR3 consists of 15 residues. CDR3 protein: CSFIIGTGLPDTQYF. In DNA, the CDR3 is TGCAGCTTCATTATCGGGACAGGGCTTCCAGATACGCAGTATTTT.

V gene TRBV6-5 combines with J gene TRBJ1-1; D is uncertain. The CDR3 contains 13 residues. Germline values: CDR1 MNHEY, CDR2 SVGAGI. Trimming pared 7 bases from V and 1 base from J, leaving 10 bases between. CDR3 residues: CASTLGPNTEAFF. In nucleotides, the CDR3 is TGTGCCAGCACCCTCGGACCGAACACTGAAGCTTTCTTT.

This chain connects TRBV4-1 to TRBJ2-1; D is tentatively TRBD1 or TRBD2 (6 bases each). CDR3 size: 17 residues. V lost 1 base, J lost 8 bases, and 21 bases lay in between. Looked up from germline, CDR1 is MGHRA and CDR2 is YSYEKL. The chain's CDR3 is CASSQVPGLGTIDEQFF. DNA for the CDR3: TGCGCCAGCAGCCAAGTCCCGGGACTTGGGACAATCGATGAGCAGTTCTTC.

CDR3 nucleotides: TGTGCCAGCAGCGCCTCGGGACTAGCGTCCTACGAGCAGTACTTC. Its translation: CASSASGLASYEQYF. The genes are TRBV9 and TRBJ2-7; the match to TRBD2 covers 10 bases. Unmatched junction bases numbered 4, after V lost 3 bases and J lost 1 base. The germline V gene has CDR1 SGDLS and CDR2 YYNGEE. The CDR3 extends over 15 amino acids.

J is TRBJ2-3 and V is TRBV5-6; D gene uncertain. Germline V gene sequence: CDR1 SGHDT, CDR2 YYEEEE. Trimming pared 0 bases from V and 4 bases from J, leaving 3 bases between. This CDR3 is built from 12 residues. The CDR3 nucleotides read TGTGCCAGCAGCTTGGAGTCAGATACGCAGTATTTT. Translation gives CASSLESDTQYF. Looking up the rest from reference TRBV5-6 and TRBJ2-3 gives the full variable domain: DAGVTQSPTHLIKTRGQQVTLRCSPKSGHDTVSWYQQALGQGPQFIFQYYEEEERQRGNFPDRFSGHQFPNYSSELNVNALLLGDSALYLCASSLESDTQYFGPGTRLTVL.

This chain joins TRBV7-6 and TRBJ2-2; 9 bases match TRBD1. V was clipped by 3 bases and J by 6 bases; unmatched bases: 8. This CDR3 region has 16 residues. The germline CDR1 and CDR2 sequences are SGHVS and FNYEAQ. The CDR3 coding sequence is TGTGCCAGCAGCTTCTATGGGACAGGGAGCTCCGGGGAGCTGTTTTTT. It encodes CASSFYGTGSSGELFF.

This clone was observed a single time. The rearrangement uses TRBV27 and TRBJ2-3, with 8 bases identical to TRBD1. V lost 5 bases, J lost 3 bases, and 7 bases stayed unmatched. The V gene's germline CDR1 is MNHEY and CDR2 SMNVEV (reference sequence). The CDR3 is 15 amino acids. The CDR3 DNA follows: TGTGCCAGCAGTCCATCACAGGGGGAGACAGATACGCAGTATTTT. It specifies CASSPSQGETDTQYF.

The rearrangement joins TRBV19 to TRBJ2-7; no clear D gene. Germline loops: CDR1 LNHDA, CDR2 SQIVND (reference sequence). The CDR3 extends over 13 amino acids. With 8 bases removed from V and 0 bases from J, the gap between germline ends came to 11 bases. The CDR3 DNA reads TGTGCCAGTGCCGTCGGGCACTCCTACGAGCAGTACTTC. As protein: CASAVGHSYEQYF. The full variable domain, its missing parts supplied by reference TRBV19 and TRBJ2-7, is DGGITQSPKYLFRKEGQNVTLSCEQNLNHDAMYWYRQDPGQGLRLIYYSQIVNDFQKGDIAEGYSVSREKKESFPLTVTSAQKNPTAFYLCASAVGHSYEQYFGPGTRLTVT.

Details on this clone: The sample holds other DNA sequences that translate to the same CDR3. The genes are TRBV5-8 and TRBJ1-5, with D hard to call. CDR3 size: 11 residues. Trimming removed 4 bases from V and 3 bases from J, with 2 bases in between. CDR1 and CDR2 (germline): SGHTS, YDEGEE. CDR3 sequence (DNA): TGTGCCAGCAGCCTCAATCAGCCCCAGCATTTT. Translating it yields CASSLNQPQHF.

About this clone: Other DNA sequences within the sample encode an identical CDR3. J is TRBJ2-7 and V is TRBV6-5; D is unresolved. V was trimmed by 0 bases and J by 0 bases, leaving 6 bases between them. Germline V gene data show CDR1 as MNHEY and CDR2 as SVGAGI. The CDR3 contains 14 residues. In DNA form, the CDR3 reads TGTGCCAGCAGTTACTCAGGATACTCCTACGAGCAGTACTTC. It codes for CASSYSGYSYEQYF.

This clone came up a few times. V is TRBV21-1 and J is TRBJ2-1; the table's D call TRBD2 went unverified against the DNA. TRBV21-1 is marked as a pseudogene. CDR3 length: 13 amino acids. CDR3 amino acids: CASSKGVGNEQFF. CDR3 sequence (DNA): TGTGCCAGCAGCAAGGGAGTAGGGAATGAGCAGTTCTTC.

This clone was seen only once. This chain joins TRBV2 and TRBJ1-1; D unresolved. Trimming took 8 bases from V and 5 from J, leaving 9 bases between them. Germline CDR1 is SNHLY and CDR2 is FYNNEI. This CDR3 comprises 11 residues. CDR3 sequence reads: CASERVTEAFF. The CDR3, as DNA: TGTGCCAGCGAAAGGGTTACTGAAGCTTTCTTT.

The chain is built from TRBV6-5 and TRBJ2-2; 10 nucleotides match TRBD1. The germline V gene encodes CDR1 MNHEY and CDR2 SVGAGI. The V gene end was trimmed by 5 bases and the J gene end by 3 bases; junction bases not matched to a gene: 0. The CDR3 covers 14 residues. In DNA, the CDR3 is TGTGCCAGCAGTGGGACAGGGGACACCGGGGAGCTGTTTTTT. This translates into CASSGTGDTGELFF.

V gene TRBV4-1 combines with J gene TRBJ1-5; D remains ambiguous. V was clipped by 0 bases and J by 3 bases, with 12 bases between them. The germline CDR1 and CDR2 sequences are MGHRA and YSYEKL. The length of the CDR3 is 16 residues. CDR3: CASSQDRGSTNQPQHF. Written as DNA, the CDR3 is TGCGCCAGCAGCCAAGATCGGGGAAGTACCAATCAGCCCCAGCATTTT.

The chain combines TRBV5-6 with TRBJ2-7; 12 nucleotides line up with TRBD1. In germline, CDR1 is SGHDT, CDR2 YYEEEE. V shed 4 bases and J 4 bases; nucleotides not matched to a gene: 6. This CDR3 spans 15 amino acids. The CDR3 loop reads CASSDLGQGAYEQYF. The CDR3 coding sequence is TGTGCCAGCAGCGATTTGGGACAGGGGGCATACGAGCAGTACTTC.